Here is one T cell receptor beta chain with its context. The CDR3 regions of TCR beta were amplified from RNA transcripts. HTBI primers drove first-round RT-PCR of the TCR CDR3. TCRdb analysed the multiplex PCR reads with MiXCR anew, one entry per CDR3 protein. Found here are 490,000 or so distinct CDR3 sequences, roughly 23% of them singletons; the top ten hold approximately 54%. The sample belongs to a study of T cells in Graves' hyperthyroidism and ophthalmopathy. Trimming removed 4 bases from V and 4 bases from J; junction bases left unmatched: 15. The CDR3 runs 17 residues. The germline V gene encodes CDR1 SGDLS and CDR2 YYNGEE. Together with thyroid ultrasound, orbital computed tomography, serum thyroxine and TRAb, clinical symptoms were used for diagnoses.

V and J are TRBV9 and TRBJ2-3; the match to TRBD2 covers 7 bases. The origin of this receptor is an older woman with Graves' ophthalmopathy. Material for sequencing was blood. The CDR3 reads CASSQGEAGVGPDTQYF. DNA for the CDR3: TGTGCCAGCAGCCAGGGAGAGGCGGGAGTAGGACCAGATACGCAGTATTTT.